This record covers a single T cell receptor (beta chain). Free of recent acute infections or vaccinations, the donors were healthy HIV-negative adults. Among the donors, all were Caucasian adults who lived in Nashville, Tennessee. J lost 0 bases, V lost 2 bases, and 5 bases had no gene match. Germline V gene sequence: CDR1 SGHAT, CDR2 FQNNGV. The CDR3 consists of 16 residues. Replicate PCRs run on sorted subsets employed roughly 180 ng DNA, approximately 30,000 T cell genomes. Produced via immunoSEQ multiplex PCR; TCRdb's table is partial and in-frame only. The profile shows approximately 1.4 million clones, 95% to 99% of them singletons. The sample is drawn from a study of shared clonotypes between healthy human individuals.

Specimen: naive CD4+ T cells sorted from blood. Indicated subset: CD45RA+ positively selected. The receptor was isolated from a young man in good health. V gene TRBV11-2 combines with J gene TRBJ2-5; 8 nucleotides line up with TRBD2. The CDR3 reads CASSLRTSGYQETQYF. CDR3 DNA sequence: TGTGCCAGCAGCTTACGAACTAGCGGTTACCAAGAGACCCAGTACTTC.